This TCR beta chain was documented in a study of blood T cell repertoires in COVID-19. Study at large: Sources were T cells, B-cell-depleted T cells, or PBMCs; the material itself was cDNA or gDNA.

Germline loops: CDR1 SGHRS, CDR2 YFSETQ. CDR3 size: 14 residues. The V gene end was trimmed by 6 bases and the J gene end by 4 bases; junction bases not matched to a gene: 6. The data were produced by immunoSEQ multiplex PCR, yet TCRdb's version contains in-frame clones alone and is incomplete. The table has fewer than 200,000 clones, 82% seen once. The receptor was derived from a woman between 70 and 85 years old with acute or convalescent COVID-19. Sequenced: peripheral blood. The genes are TRBV5-1 and TRBJ2-2; 7 nucleotides line up with TRBD1. The CDR3 coding sequence is TGCGCCAGCACCCCGACAGGGACCACCGGGGAGCTGTTTTTT. Translating it yields CASTPTGTTGELFF. Together with reference TRBV5-1 and TRBJ2-2, the CDR3 gives the full variable domain: KAGVTQTPRYLIKTRGQQVTLSCSPISGHRSVSWYQQTPGQGLQFLFEYFSETQRNKGNFPGRFSGRQFSNSRSEMNVSTLELGDSALYLCASTPTGTTGELFFGEGSRLTVL.